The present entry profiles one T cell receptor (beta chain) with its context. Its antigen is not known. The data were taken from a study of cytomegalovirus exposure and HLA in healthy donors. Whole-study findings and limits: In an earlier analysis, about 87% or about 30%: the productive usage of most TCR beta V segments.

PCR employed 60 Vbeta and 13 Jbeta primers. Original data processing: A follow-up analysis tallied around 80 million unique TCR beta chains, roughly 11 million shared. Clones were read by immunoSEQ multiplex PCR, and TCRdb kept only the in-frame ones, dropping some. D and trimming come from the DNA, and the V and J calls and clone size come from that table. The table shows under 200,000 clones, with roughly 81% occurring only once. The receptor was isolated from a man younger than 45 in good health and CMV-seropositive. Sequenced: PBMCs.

The CDR3 sequence: CASSLVGGFITEAFF. In nucleotides, the CDR3 is TGTGCCAGCAGCTTAGTGGGGGGGTTCATCACTGAAGCTTTCTTT. V usage is TRBV7-2 and J usage is TRBJ1-1; a weak D match, TRBD1 (5 bases). This CDR3 region has 15 residues. The ends were cut back, 1 base at V and 4 bases at J, with 13 bases in the middle. Germline V lookup: CDR1 SGHTA, CDR2 FQGNSA.